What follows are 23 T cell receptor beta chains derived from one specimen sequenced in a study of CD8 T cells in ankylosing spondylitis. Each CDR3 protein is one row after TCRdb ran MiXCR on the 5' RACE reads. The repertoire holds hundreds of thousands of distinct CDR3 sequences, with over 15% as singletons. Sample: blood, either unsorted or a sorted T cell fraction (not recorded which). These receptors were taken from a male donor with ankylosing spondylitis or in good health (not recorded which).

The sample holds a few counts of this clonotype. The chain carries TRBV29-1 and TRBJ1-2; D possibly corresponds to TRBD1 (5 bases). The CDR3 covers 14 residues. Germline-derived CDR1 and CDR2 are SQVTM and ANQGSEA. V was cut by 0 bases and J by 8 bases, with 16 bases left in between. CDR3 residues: CSVEEIRVWSGYTF. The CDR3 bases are TGCAGCGTTGAAGAGATCAGGGTTTGGTCCGGCTACACCTTC.

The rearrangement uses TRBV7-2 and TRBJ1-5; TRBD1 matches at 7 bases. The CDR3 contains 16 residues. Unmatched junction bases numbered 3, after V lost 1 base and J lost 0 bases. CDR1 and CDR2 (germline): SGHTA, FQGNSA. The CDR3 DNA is TGTGCCAGCAGCTTAGTGGGACAGCCTAGCAATCAGCCCCAGCATTTT. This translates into CASSLVGQPSNQPQHF.

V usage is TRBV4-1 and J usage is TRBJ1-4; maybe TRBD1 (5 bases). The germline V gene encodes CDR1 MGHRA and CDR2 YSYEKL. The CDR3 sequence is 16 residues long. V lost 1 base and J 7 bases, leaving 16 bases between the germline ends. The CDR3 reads CASSQGTTGTGEKLFF. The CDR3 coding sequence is TGCGCCAGCAGCCAAGGCACGACCGGGACCGGTGAAAAACTGTTTTTT.

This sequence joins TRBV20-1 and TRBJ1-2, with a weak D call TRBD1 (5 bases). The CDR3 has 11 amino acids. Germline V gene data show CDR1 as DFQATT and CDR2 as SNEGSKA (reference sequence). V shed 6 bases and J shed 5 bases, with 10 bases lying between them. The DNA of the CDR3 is TGCAGTGCGGGATCAGGGTATGGCTACACCTTC. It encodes CSAGSGYGYTF.

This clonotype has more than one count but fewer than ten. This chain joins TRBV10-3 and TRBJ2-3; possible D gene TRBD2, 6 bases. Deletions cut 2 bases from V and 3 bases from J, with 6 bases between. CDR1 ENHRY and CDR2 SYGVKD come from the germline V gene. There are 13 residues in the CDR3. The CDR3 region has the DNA TGTGCCATCAGTGAGGGAGGGACAGATACGCAGTATTTT. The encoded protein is CAISEGGTDTQYF.

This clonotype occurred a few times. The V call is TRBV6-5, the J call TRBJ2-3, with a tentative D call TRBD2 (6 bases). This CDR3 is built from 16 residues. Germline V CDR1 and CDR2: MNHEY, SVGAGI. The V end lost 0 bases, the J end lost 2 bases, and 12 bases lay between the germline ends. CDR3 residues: CASSYSRWGDTDTQYF. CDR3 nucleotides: TGTGCCAGCAGTTACTCGAGGTGGGGGGACACAGATACGCAGTATTTT.

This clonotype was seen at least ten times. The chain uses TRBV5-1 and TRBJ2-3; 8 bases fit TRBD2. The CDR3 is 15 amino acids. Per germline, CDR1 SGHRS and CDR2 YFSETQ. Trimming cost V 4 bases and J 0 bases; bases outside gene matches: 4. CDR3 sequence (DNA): TGCGCCAGCAGCCGACTAGCGACCAGCACAGATACGCAGTATTTT. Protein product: CASSRLATSTDTQYF.

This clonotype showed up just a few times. The CDR3 here is CSPVGPNEKLFF. The CDR3 DNA sequence: TGCAGCCCGGTGGGCCCTAATGAAAAACTGTTTTTT. The chain has TRBV20-1 and TRBJ1-4; D is ambiguous. This CDR3 spans 12 amino acids. Germline V gene lookup returns CDR1 DFQATT and CDR2 SNEGSKA (reference sequence).

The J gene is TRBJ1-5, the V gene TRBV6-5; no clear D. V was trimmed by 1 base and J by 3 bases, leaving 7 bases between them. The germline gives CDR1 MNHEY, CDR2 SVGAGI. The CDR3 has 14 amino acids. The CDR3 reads CASSYLAYNQPQHF. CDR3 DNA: TGTGCCAGCAGTTACTTGGCCTACAATCAGCCCCAGCATTTT.

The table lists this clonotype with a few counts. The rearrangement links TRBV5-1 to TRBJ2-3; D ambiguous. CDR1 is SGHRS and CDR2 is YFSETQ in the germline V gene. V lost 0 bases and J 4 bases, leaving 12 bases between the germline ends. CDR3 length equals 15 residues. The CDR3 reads CASSLGISVPDTQYF. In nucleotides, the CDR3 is TGCGCCAGCAGCTTGGGAATAAGCGTACCAGATACGCAGTATTTT.

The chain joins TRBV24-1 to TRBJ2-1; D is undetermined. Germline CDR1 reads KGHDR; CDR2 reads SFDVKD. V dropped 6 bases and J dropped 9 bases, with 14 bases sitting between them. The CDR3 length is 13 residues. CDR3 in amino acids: CATSSPVGAEQFF. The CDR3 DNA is TGTGCCACCAGTTCTCCAGTTGGTGCTGAGCAGTTCTTC.

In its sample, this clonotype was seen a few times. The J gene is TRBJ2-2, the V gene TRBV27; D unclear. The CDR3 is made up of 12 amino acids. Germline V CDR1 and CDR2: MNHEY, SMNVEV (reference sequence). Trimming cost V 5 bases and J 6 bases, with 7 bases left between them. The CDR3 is CASSEHAGELFF. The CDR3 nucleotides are TGTGCCAGCAGTGAGCATGCCGGGGAGCTGTTTTTT.

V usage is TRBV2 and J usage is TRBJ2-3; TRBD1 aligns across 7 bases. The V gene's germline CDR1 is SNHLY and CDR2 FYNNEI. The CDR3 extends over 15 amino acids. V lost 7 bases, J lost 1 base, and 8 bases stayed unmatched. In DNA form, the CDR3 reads TGTGCCAGCACTATTGGACAGGAGCGCACAGATACGCAGTATTTT. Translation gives CASTIGQERTDTQYF.

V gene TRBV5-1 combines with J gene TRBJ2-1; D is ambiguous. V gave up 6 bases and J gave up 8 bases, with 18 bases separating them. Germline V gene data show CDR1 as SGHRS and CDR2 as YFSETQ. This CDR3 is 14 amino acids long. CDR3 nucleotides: TGCGCCAGCAACTCCAGAGCTAGAGGCGATGAGCAGTTCTTC. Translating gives CASNSRARGDEQFF.

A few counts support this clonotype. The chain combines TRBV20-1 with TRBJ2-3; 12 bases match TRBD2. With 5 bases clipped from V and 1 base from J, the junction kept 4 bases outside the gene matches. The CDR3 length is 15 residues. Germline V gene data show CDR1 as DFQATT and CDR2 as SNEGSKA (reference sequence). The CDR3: CSAARLAGGTDTQYF. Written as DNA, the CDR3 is TGCAGTGCTGCTAGACTAGCGGGAGGCACAGATACGCAGTATTTT.

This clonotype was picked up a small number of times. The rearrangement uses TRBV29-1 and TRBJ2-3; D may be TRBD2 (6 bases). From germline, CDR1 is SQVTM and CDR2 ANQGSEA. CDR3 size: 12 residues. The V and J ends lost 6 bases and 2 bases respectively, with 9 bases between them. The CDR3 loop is CSVTGDTDTQYF. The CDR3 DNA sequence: TGCAGCGTGACGGGGGACACAGATACGCAGTATTTT.

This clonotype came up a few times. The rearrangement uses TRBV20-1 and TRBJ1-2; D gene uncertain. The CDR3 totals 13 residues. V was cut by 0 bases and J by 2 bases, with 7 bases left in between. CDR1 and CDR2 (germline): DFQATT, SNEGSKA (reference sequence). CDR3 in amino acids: CSARDNTNYGYTF. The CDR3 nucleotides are TGCAGTGCTAGAGATAACACAAACTATGGCTACACCTTC.

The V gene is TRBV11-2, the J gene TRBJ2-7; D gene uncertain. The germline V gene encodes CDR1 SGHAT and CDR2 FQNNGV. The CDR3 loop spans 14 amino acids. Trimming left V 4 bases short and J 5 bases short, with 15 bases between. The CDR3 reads CASSSENKPHEQYV. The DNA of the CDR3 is TGTGCCAGCAGCTCTGAAAACAAACCGCACGAGCAGTACGTC.

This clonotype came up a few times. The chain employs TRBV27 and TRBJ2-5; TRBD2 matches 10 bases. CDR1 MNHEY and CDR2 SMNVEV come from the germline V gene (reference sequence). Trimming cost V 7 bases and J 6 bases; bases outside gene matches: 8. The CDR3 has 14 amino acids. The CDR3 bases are TGTGCCAGCACGACTCTGGGACTAGCGCAGACCCAGTACTTC. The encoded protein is CASTTLGLAQTQYF.

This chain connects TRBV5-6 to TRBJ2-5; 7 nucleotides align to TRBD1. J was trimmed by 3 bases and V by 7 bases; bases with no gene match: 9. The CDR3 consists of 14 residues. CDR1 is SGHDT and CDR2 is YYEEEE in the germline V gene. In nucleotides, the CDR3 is TGTGCCAGCTGTTACAGGGGACGCAAAGAGACCCAGTACTTC. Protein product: CASCYRGRKETQYF.

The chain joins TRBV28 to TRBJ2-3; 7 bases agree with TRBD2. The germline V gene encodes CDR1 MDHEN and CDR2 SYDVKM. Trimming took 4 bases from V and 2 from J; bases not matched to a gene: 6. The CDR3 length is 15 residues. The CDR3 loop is CASSSSGVPTDTQYF. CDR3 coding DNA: TGTGCCAGCAGTTCGAGCGGGGTCCCCACAGATACGCAGTATTTT. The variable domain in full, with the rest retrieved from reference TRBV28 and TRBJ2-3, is DVKVTQSSRYLVKRTGEKVFLECVQDMDHENMFWYRQDPGLGLRLIYFSYDVKMKEKGDIPEGYSVSREKKERFSLILESASTNQTSMYLCASSSSGVPTDTQYFGPGTRLTVL.

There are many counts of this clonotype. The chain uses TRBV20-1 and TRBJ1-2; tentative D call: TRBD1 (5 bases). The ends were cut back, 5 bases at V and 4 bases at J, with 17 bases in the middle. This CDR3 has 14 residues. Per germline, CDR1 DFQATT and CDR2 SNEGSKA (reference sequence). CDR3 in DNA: TGCAGTGCTCAAAAAACGACAGATGCCTATGGCTACACCTTC. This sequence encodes CSAQKTTDAYGYTF.

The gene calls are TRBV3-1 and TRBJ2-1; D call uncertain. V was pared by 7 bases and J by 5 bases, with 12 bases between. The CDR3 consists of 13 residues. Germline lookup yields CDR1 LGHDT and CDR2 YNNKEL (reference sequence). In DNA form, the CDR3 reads TGTGCCAGCAAGGACGGCCCGGACAATGAGCAGTTCTTC. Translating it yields CASKDGPDNEQFF.